The T cell receptor (beta chain) under discussion was sequenced for a study of T-cell memory formation after mild COVID-19 (dated by TCRdb to 2020 to 2022). Turning to the overall study: TCR sequence clusters from the two donors were largely donor specific. In a couple of donors, T-cell clones that expanded and contracted after mild COVID-19 were followed by sequencing TCRalpha and TCRbeta repertoires longitudinally. Two young, previously healthy adult volunteers, one female and one male, were included in the cohort.

From cysteine to phenylalanine, the CDR3 is 15 amino acids long. The entry retains the CDR3 DNA only, 45 bases that are in frame from base 1. V was cut back by 0 bases and J by 5 bases, leaving a gap of 13 bases between them. According to the germline V gene, CDR1 reads SGHTA and CDR2 reads FQGNSA. Results and caveats for the whole study, not just this receptor: SARS-CoV-2 specificity of the second-wave clones peaking on day 37 was not confirmed. The detection of some responding clones in pre-infection memory suggests that pre-existing cross-reactive memory T cells joined the SARS-CoV-2 response. Contracting CD4+ clones turned up mainly in the CM and EM memory subsets, whereas EMRA was where CD8+ clones were enriched. Only two mild cases were covered in the study, and larger cohorts including severe cases with pre-infection samples were considered necessary. From day 15 to 85, contracting clones showed balanced CD4/CD8 phenotypes, whereas a second wave of clones that expanded from day 15 to 37 leaned towards CD4+.

This clonotype turned up a few times. No antigen is known for it. No qualities accompany the bases; no much larger clone lies one base away. PBMCs were isolated by Ficoll-Paque density gradient centrifugation. Sequencing instrument: Illumina NovaSeq 6000. Using 5'RACE with constant-segment primers, TCRalpha and TCRbeta cDNA libraries were constructed, with sample barcodes and unique molecular identifiers added in the process. Trizol reagent was used to extract RNA from every sample. Libraries were amplified in two PCR steps, with a second sample barcode and Illumina TruSeq adapters added in the second step. Sequencing of libraries was performed on an Illumina NovaSeq with 2 x 150 bp paired-end reads. Under the source paper's analysis protocol: Reads were demultiplexed and collapsed into UMI-guided consensus sequences with migec v1.2.7. Using mixcr v2.1.11, the UMI consensuses were aligned to TRA and TRB V and J templates and assembled into clonotypes. Clonotypes were classified as expanded or contracted when called significant by both edgeR and NoisET, with noise models trained on biological replicates. For edgeR calls, a false discovery rate-adjusted p below 0.01 and a log2 fold-change threshold of 1 were applied. PCA with hierarchical clustering of max-normalized trajectories of the 1000 most abundant clonotypes was used as exploratory dynamics analysis. Each responding clone was given a CD4 or CD8 phenotype based on the CD4+ and CD8+ repertoires, which had been sequenced separately. The raw public data were reprocessed by TCRdb itself: fastp quality trimming at Q25, MiXCR clonotype calling, in-frame beta chains only. Records with the same CDR3 protein are collapsed into one entry carrying the most frequent genes and DNA. The V and J calls and clone size come from TCRdb's table, not from the authors' own analysis. The sample has 200,000 or so distinct CDR3 sequences on record, approximately 16% of them singletons. The ten largest clones add up to approximately 2% of the sample.

The specimen was PBMCs or a T cell subset sorted from them (not recorded which). The receptor was derived from an adult woman who had mild COVID-19 (a few samples of this study predate the infection). The sample titles of this study are shuffled in the database, so cell type and time point are left out; the donor was told from shared clones. The rearranged chain carries TRBV7-2 and TRBJ1-2; too little of a D gene remains to name it. Read as DNA, the sequence is TGTGCCAGCAGCTTAGCCCATTCCGGGAATTATGGCTACACCTTC. Translated, it reads CASSLAHSGNYGYTF.